What follows are 14 T cell receptor beta chains derived from one specimen sequenced in a study of Graves' ophthalmopathy and Graves' hyperthyroidism. Amplified TCR beta CDR3 regions were obtained using RNA transcripts as template. HTBI primers served in a first-round RT-PCR, which a second-round multiplex PCR followed. TCRdb itself ran the multiplex PCR reads through MiXCR, one entry per CDR3 protein. This table holds about 590,000 distinct CDR3 sequences, under 45% found once. The sample comprised peripheral blood or thyroid tissue (not recorded which). These receptors were obtained from an adult man with Graves' hyperthyroidism.

This clonotype was seen ten or more times. V is TRBV7-9 and J is TRBJ1-1; D call uncertain. The germline gives CDR1 SEHNR, CDR2 FQNEAQ (reference sequence). V was shortened by 7 bases and J by 0 bases, with 12 bases between the two germline ends. The length of the CDR3 is 14 residues. The CDR3 DNA reads TGTGCCAGCAACATGGTCCCCCTGAACACTGAAGCTTTCTTT. It encodes CASNMVPLNTEAFF.

At least ten counts were recorded for this clonotype. The rearrangement joins TRBV20-1 to TRBJ1-2; 7 bases are a match to TRBD1. CDR1 and CDR2 from the germline V gene are DFQATT and SNEGSKA (reference sequence). V lost 5 bases to trimming and J lost 0 bases; unmatched junction nucleotides: 15. The CDR3 is 17 residues long. CDR3 sequence (DNA): TGCAGTGCTGTGGCACTAAGGGGGCAGATCGCTAACTATGGCTACACCTTC. It specifies CSAVALRGQIANYGYTF.

About this clonotype: One end of the junction is discordant with germline, which a read error may explain. J is TRBJ2-5 and V is TRBV2; D remains ambiguous. This CDR3 comprises 14 residues. Germline loops: CDR1 SNHLY, CDR2 FYNNEI. CDR3 protein: CASSPESYQEAQYF. As DNA, the CDR3 is TGTGCCAGCTCACCTGAGAGCTACCAAGAGGCCCAGTACTTC.

V and J are TRBV19 and TRBJ1-1; the D is unclear. With 3 bases removed from V and 0 bases from J, the gap between germline ends came to 8 bases. The CDR3 covers 14 residues. Germline loops: CDR1 LNHDA, CDR2 SQIVND (reference sequence). CDR3 coding DNA: TGTGCCAGTAGTATTTGGCAGTTGAACACTGAAGCTTTCTTT. Translated: CASSIWQLNTEAFF.

This chain links TRBV7-3 with TRBJ2-7, with 7 bases that match TRBD2. The trim removed 2 bases at V and 7 bases at J, leaving 8 bases unmatched. CDR3 length: 14 residues. The germline V gene encodes CDR1 SGHTA and CDR2 FQGTGA. DNA of the CDR3: TGTGCCAGCAGCTTAGCTAGCGGAGACAATGAGCAGTACTTC. The encoded protein is CASSLASGDNEQYF.

In its sample, this clonotype was seen a few times. The chain combines TRBV7-9 with TRBJ2-1; D remains ambiguous. This CDR3 is 12 amino acids long. V lost 3 bases and J 6 bases, leaving 6 bases between the germline ends. Germline V gene lookup returns CDR1 SEHNR and CDR2 FQNEAQ (reference sequence). CDR3 in amino acids: CASSFGPNEQFF. The CDR3 DNA sequence: TGTGCCAGCAGCTTTGGTCCCAATGAGCAGTTCTTC.

This clonotype appeared many times. The J gene is TRBJ2-5, the V gene TRBV7-2; 10 bases align to TRBD2. The CDR3 is made up of 17 amino acids. The V segment lost 0 bases and the J segment 0 bases; nucleotides outside the gene matches: 4. The germline CDR1 and CDR2 sequences are SGHTA and FQGNSA. CDR3: CASSLAASGGYQETQYF. The CDR3 region has the DNA TGTGCCAGCAGCTTAGCGGCTAGCGGGGGATACCAAGAGACCCAGTACTTC.

The chain employs TRBV7-9 and TRBJ1-2, with a possible D match to TRBD1 (5 bases). The V end lost 5 bases, the J end lost 6 bases, and 16 bases lay between the germline ends. The CDR3 sequence is 14 residues long. Germline CDR1 and CDR2: SEHNR and FQNEAQ (reference sequence). CDR3 region: CASSVQGPGNGYTF. The CDR3 DNA sequence: TGTGCCAGCAGCGTACAAGGGCCAGGGAATGGCTACACCTTC.

This clonotype was detected a few times. This sequence joins TRBV15 and TRBJ2-3; D is uncertain. This CDR3 spans 13 amino acids. Germline V gene sequence: CDR1 LNHNV, CDR2 YYDKDF (reference sequence). Deletions cut 3 bases from V and 2 bases from J, with 6 bases between. This CDR3 is CATSRPLTDTQYF. CDR3 in DNA: TGTGCCACCAGCAGGCCACTCACAGATACGCAGTATTTT.

This clonotype has a count of ten or more. The rearrangement uses TRBV5-8 and TRBJ2-7; 9 bases agree with TRBD1. With V trimmed by 0 bases and J by 4 bases, 5 bases remained unmatched. The CDR3 has 15 amino acids. Germline CDR1 and CDR2: SGHTS and YDEGEE. CDR3 in amino acids: CASSLGTGTGYEQYF. For the CDR3, the DNA is TGTGCCAGCAGCTTGGGTACCGGGACAGGGTACGAGCAGTACTTC.

This chain connects TRBV15 to TRBJ1-2, with 10 bases fitting TRBD1. Germline lookup yields CDR1 LNHNV and CDR2 YYDKDF (reference sequence). The CDR3 runs to 13 residues. J gave up 6 bases and V 5 bases, and 3 bases lay outside the gene matches. CDR3 sequence: CATSDGTGDGYTF. The CDR3 region has the DNA TGTGCCACCAGCGACGGGACAGGGGATGGCTACACCTTC.

The chain couples TRBV11-2 to TRBJ2-5; D remains unclear. This CDR3 spans 11 amino acids. V was shortened by 4 bases and J by 7 bases, with 7 bases between the two germline ends. The germline V gene has CDR1 SGHAT and CDR2 FQNNGV. The CDR3 is CASSSDLTQYF. CDR3 in DNA: TGTGCCAGCAGCTCCGACTTGACCCAGTACTTC.

This chain joins TRBV29-1 and TRBJ2-5, with 7 nucleotides matching TRBD1. CDR1 and CDR2 (germline): SQVTM, ANQGSEA. CDR3 size: 15 residues. J was trimmed by 2 bases and V by 4 bases; bases with no gene match: 10. CDR3 region: CSVGNLGTEQETQYF. CDR3 DNA sequence: TGCAGCGTTGGAAATTTAGGGACAGAGCAAGAGACCCAGTACTTC.

In its sample, this clonotype was seen a few times. V and J are TRBV19 and TRBJ1-2, with D maybe TRBD1 (5 bases). Germline V gene lookup returns CDR1 LNHDA and CDR2 SQIVND (reference sequence). The CDR3 covers 13 residues. V lost 4 bases and J 8 bases, leaving 14 bases between the germline ends. This CDR3 reads CASSSRQPRGYTF. The CDR3 nucleotides read TGTGCCAGTAGTAGTCGACAGCCCCGAGGCTACACCTTC.